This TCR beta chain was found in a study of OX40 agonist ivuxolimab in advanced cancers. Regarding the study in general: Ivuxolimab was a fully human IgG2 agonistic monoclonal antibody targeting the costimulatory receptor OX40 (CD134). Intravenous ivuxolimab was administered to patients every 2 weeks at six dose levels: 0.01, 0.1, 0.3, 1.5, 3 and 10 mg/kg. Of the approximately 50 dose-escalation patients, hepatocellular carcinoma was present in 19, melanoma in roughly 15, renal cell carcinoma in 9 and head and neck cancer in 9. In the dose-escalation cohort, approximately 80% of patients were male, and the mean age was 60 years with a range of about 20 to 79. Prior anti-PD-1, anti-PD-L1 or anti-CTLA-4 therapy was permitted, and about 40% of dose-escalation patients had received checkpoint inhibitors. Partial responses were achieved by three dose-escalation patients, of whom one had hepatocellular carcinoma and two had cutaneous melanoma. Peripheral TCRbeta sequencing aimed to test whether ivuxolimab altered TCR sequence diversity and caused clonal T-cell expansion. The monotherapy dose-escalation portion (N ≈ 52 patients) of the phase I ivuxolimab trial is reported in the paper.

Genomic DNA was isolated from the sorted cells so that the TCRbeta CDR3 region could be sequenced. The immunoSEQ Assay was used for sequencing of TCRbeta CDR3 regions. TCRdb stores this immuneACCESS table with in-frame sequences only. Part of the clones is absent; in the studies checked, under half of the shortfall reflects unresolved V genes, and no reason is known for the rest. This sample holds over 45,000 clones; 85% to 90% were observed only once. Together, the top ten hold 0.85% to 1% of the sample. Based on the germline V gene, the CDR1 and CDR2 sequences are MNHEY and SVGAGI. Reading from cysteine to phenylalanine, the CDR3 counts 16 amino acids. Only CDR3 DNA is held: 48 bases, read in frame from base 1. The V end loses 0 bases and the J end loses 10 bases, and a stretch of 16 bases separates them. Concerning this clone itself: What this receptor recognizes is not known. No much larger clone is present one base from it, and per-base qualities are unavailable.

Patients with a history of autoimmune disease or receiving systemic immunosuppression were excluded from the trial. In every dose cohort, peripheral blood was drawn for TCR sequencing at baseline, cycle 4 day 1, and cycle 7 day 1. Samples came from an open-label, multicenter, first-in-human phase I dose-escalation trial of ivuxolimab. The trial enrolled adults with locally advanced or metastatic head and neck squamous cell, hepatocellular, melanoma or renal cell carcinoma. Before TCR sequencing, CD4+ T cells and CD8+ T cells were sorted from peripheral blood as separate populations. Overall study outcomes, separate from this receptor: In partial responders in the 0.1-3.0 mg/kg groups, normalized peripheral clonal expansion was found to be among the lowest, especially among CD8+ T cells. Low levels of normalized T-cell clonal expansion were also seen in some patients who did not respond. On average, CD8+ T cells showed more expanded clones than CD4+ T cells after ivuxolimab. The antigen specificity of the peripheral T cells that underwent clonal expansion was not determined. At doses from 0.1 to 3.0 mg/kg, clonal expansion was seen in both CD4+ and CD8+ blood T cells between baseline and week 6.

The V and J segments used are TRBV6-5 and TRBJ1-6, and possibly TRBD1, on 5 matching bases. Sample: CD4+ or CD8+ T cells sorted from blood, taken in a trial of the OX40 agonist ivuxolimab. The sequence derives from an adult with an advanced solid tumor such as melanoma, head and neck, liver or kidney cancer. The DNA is TGTGCCAGCAGTTACTCGGCGGTCTTCGGGGGGTCACCCCTCCACTTT. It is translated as CASSYSAVFGGSPLHF.